This TCR beta chain was sequenced during a study of T cell responses to AZD1222 COVID-19 vaccine. Some clones are missing from TCRdb's copy, which holds only in-frame ones; the method was immunoSEQ multiplex PCR. The data show about 45,000 clones, around 77% seen once. The CDR3 covers 13 residues. Germline CDR1 and CDR2: GTSNPN and SVGIG (reference sequence). V lost 5 bases and J lost 2, with 13 bases in between. Study outcomes and limitations: Clonal diversity was possibly underestimated; the donors were predominantly white British and more often female.

As regards this clone: Its target is not known.

This chain links TRBV30 with TRBJ2-7, with D perhaps given as TRBD1 or TRBD2 (5 bases each). This specimen was peripheral blood, taken 28 days after the second dose of the MenACWY control vaccine. The clonotype was recovered from an adult who received the MenACWY meningococcal vaccine as a control. This chain's CDR3 is CAWSGTTPYEQYF. The CDR3 DNA is TGTGCCTGGTCCGGGACGACCCCCTACGAGCAGTACTTC.